Following are 15 T cell receptor beta chains from one sample sequenced in a study of blood T cell repertoires in COVID-19 (dated by TCRdb to about 2020). The library was obtained by the immunoSEQ multiplex PCR assay. TCRdb retrieved this table from immuneACCESS and kept in-frame rearrangements only. Not all clones are present; in checked studies, unresolved V genes account for under half, and no reason is known for the remainder. Recorded for this sample are around 220,000 clones; around four fifths of them occurred a single time. Of the sample, less than 20% is held by the ten largest clones. The sample consisted of peripheral blood. Every receptor here comes from a young man with active or convalescent COVID-19.

This CDR3 is CASSLYGRWEQYF. CDR3 nucleotide sequence: TGTGCCAGCAGTTTGTATGGGAGGTGGGAGCAGTACTTC. V usage is TRBV28 and J usage is TRBJ2-7; D might be TRBD2 (6 bases). V dropped 3 bases and J dropped 7 bases, with 13 bases sitting between them. Germline-derived CDR1 and CDR2 are MDHEN and SYDVKM. This CDR3 region has 13 residues. The complete variable domain, with remaining parts taken from reference TRBV28 and TRBJ2-7, reads DVKVTQSSRYLVKRTGEKVFLECVQDMDHENMFWYRQDPGLGLRLIYFSYDVKMKEKGDIPEGYSVSREKKERFSLILESASTNQTSMYLCASSLYGRWEQYFGPGTRLTVT.

J is TRBJ2-2 and V is TRBV21-1; the table's D call, TRBD2, was not checked against the DNA. TRBV21-1 is shown as a pseudogene. CDR3 size: 17 residues. CDR3 bases: TGTGCCAGCATCCCAAAAGGACTAGCGGGGACCACCGGGGAGCTGTTTTTT. It translates to CASIPKGLAGTTGELFF.

Comment on this clone: At one boundary the junction diverges from the germline segment, which might be a read error. The V call is TRBV4-1, the J call TRBJ2-7; D may be TRBD2 (6 bases). Germline V CDR1 and CDR2: MGHRA, YSYEKL. This CDR3 spans 16 amino acids. CDR3 sequence (DNA): TGCGCCAGCAGCCGAGGCGGGGACTTCTCCTCCCACGAGCAGTACTTC. Its translation: CASSRGGDFSSHEQYF.

The J gene is TRBJ2-1, the V gene TRBV6-5; 7 bases fit TRBD2. Germline CDR1 reads MNHEY; CDR2 reads SVGAGI. The junction had 10 bases not matched to a gene; V was cut back by 4 bases and J by 4 bases. This CDR3 region has 16 residues. CDR3 region: CASSWGGLGLYNEQFF. The CDR3 DNA reads as TGTGCCAGCAGTTGGGGAGGGTTGGGTCTTTACAATGAGCAGTTCTTC.

J is TRBJ1-6 and V is TRBV23-1; 11 bases align to TRBD1. TRBV23-1 is an ORF, with its function uncertain. The CDR3 covers 21 residues. J gave up 0 bases and V 3 bases, and 13 bases lay outside the gene matches. The CDR3 is CASSHPAPDRGHSSYNSPLHF. The CDR3 DNA reads TGCGCCAGCAGTCACCCCGCCCCGGACAGGGGGCATAGCTCCTATAATTCACCCCTCCACTTT.

The CDR3 coding sequence is TGTGCCAGCAGTTCGCCGGGACAGTTCAATCAGCCCCAGCATTTT. This encodes CASSSPGQFNQPQHF. The rearrangement uses TRBV28 and TRBJ1-5; TRBD1 matches at 7 bases. The CDR3 runs 15 residues. CDR1 and CDR2 from the germline V gene are MDHEN and SYDVKM. The V segment lost 4 bases and the J segment 3 bases; nucleotides outside the gene matches: 6.

The table lists this clone with a count of one. In nucleotides, the CDR3 is TGTGCCACAAAGCGGTCACCTAATTCACCCCTCCACTTT. Its translation: CATKRSPNSPLHF. This chain connects TRBV30 to TRBJ1-6, with D unclear. Germline V gene lookup returns CDR1 GTSNPN and CDR2 SVGIG (reference sequence). Trimming stripped 8 bases from V and 6 bases from J, with 14 bases between. This CDR3 has 13 residues.

The rearrangement links TRBV28 to TRBJ2-2; no clear D. CDR3 length: 18 amino acids. Germline values: CDR1 MDHEN, CDR2 SYDVKM. V gave up 0 bases and J gave up 0 bases, with 14 bases separating them. This CDR3 reads CASSLWKGGRANTGELFF. Here the CDR3 DNA reads TGTGCCAGCAGTTTATGGAAAGGCGGCCGCGCGAACACCGGGGAGCTGTTTTTT.

The chain couples TRBV20-1 to TRBJ1-2; possible D gene TRBD1, 5 bases. Germline CDR1 is DFQATT and CDR2 is SNEGSKA (reference sequence). This CDR3 is built from 11 residues. The DNA of the CDR3 is TGCACCGCGAGGCAGGGAGGCAGCTACACCTTC. Its protein product is CTARQGGSYTF.

The V call is TRBV3-1 (or the pseudogene TRBV3-2), the J call TRBJ2-7; 10 bases agree with TRBD2. V gave up 5 bases and J gave up 0 bases; unmatched junction bases: 7. Germline V CDR1 and CDR2: LGHDT, YNNKEL (reference sequence). The CDR3 sequence is 16 residues long. The CDR3, as DNA: TGTGCCAGCAGCTTCATAGCGGGAGGAAGCTCCTACGAGCAGTACTTC. Translating it yields CASSFIAGGSSYEQYF.

The rearrangement links TRBV24-1 to TRBJ1-3; TRBD1 might be the D (5 bases). The CDR3 is made up of 18 amino acids. CDR1 and CDR2 (germline): KGHDR, SFDVKD. Trimming removed 0 bases from V and 6 bases from J, with 20 bases in between. CDR3 residues: CATSDLTLFSGLQNTIYF. CDR3 in DNA: TGTGCCACCAGTGATTTGACCCTATTCTCGGGACTCCAAAACACCATATATTTT.

This chain links TRBV30 with TRBJ2-1, with 8 bases matching TRBD2. The CDR3 covers 15 residues. Trimming cost V 1 base and J 7 bases; bases outside gene matches: 9. Germline CDR1 reads GTSNPN; CDR2 reads SVGIG (reference sequence). CDR3 sequence reads: CAWSGAGGTGNEQFF. The CDR3 DNA reads as TGTGCCTGGAGTGGGGCGGGGGGCACGGGGAATGAGCAGTTCTTC.

The genes are TRBV29-1 and TRBJ2-7; TRBD2 might be the D (6 bases). The CDR3 sequence is 14 residues long. With 8 bases removed from V and 3 bases from J, the gap between germline ends came to 20 bases. Germline V CDR1 and CDR2: SQVTM, ANQGSEA. The CDR3 loop reads CSTRRQGLLYEQYF. In DNA form, the CDR3 reads TGCAGCACCCGACGCCAGGGACTCCTCTACGAGCAGTACTTC.

The chain is built from TRBV4-3 and TRBJ2-7; D is unresolved. The ends were cut back, 4 bases at V and 4 bases at J, with 17 bases in the middle. Per the germline V gene, CDR1 is LGHNA and CDR2 is YSLEER. This CDR3 region has 15 residues. This CDR3 reads CASSLSAASGYEQYF. The CDR3 nucleotides are TGCGCCAGCAGCCTCTCCGCGGCTAGTGGATACGAGCAGTACTTC.

The chain recombines TRBV19 with TRBJ1-2; 10 positions agree with TRBD1. Germline values: CDR1 LNHDA, CDR2 SQIVND (reference sequence). The CDR3 is made up of 16 amino acids. V shed 7 bases and J 7 bases; nucleotides not matched to a gene: 15. DNA for the CDR3: TGTGCCAGTATCGATCCGGGACAGGGGCGCGTTGTTGGCTACACCTTC. Translating gives CASIDPGQGRVVGYTF.